This T cell receptor (beta chain) was identified during a study of T cells in Graves' hyperthyroidism and ophthalmopathy. Findings and limits, study-wide: The model forecast ophthalmopathy, anticipating it by a median about six months before onset.

This clonotype was observed many times. Its antigen is unknown. The investigators amplified TCR beta CDR3 regions from RNA transcripts. The HTBI set primed first-round TCR CDR3 RT-PCR. TCRdb re-analysed the multiplex PCR reads in MiXCR, keeping a single row per CDR3 protein. The sample gives 350,000 to 500,000 distinct CDR3 sequences, roughly 15% of which show up once; 5.3% is in the top ten. This CDR3 is built from 16 residues. From germline, CDR1 is LGHNA and CDR2 YSLEER. J gave up 4 bases and V 0 bases, and 3 bases lay outside the gene matches. Orbital computed tomography, thyroid ultrasound, serum thyroxine and TRAb, and clinical symptoms together informed the diagnoses.

The sequenced material came from blood. The chain is built from TRBV4-3 and TRBJ1-4; TRBD1 matches at 9 bases. This TCR came from a woman under 30 with Graves' hyperthyroidism. This chain's CDR3 is CASSQDLGQGNEKLFF. DNA of the CDR3: TGCGCCAGCAGCCAAGATCTGGGACAGGGTAATGAAAAACTGTTTTTT.